Listed below are T cell receptor beta chains from one sample, sequenced in a study of T cell responses to AZD1222 COVID-19 vaccine. This table comes from immunoSEQ multiplex PCR, and its TCRdb copy is limited to in-frame clones, with some not included. The sample yields approximately 50,000 clones, 86% seen once. The sequenced sample was peripheral blood, obtained 28 days after the second AZD1222 dose. These receptors originate from an adult who received the AZD1222 COVID-19 vaccine. CDR3s include the opening cysteine and the closing phenylalanine or tryptophan. A D gene is named only where the DNA matches it firmly. Size values are once, few and many counts, or a class for expanded clones, and some rows have none.

NA | TRBV7-8 | NA | CASSFGNSNQPQHF
TRBD2 | TRBV24-1 | NA | CATSDLKIAGGTDTQYF
NA | TRBV11-2 | few | CASKFSYNEQFF
NA | TRBV7-8 | NA | CASSIRRGLVRGTEAFF
NA | TRBV7-2 | NA | CASSPFALGNSPLHF
TRBD1 | TRBV18 | once | CASSPPSGTGSF
NA | TRBV5-6 | once | CVDLMRREGGYTF
NA | TRBV20-1 | NA | CSASRDTWNEQYF
NA | TRBV3-1/TRBV3-2 | once | CASSQEKGTEAFF
NA | TRBV2 | NA | CASSIGTRTRELFF
NA | TRBV19 | NA | CASSMSGLLQPQHF
TRBD1 | TRBV2 | NA | CASRPRQGPNEKLFF
NA | TRBV28 | NA | CASSVGGYEQYF
TRBD1 | TRBV28 | NA | CASSSSGTGDSRYGYTF
NA | TRBV7-9 | NA | CASSTKPFVAGDYGYTF
NA | TRBV11-3 | NA | CASSRTVSETQYF
NA | TRBV19 | NA | CASSRARGGRSYGYTF
TRBD1 | TRBV30 | NA | CAWSEGTGVGEQYF
NA | TRBV6-6 | NA | CASSYENRVTSPLHF
NA | TRBV7-6 | NA | CASSLQEGGGTYEQYF
NA | TRBV27 | few | CASTRSSTDTQYF
NA | TRBV6-2/TRBV6-3 | NA | CASSPWGRGHQETQYF
NA | TRBV28 | NA | CASRVSSGTPGHGYTF
NA | TRBV5-1 | NA | CASSLGGAPLEAFF
NA | TRBV3-1/TRBV3-2 | NA | CASSQNVGTGELFF
NA | TRBV5-1 | NA | CASSSGRGGQETQYF
TRBD2 | TRBV2 | NA | CASSVDSGTSGRQYF
NA | TRBV21-1 | NA | CARRTGSYGYTF
NA | TRBV11-3 | NA | CASSLGTANTGELFF
NA | TRBV24-1 | few | CATMVGHEQFF
NA | TRBV21-1 | NA | CASSKEILYEWDREGPGELFF
TRBD2 | TRBV6-1 | NA | CASSELGSGAHIRSYNEQFF
TRBD2 | TRBV11-2 | NA | CASSRGGGSNEQYF
NA | TRBV10-3 | NA | CAISEPGPYNQPQHF
NA | TRBV5-1 | NA | CASSYLPGTDIEQFF